The TCR beta chain under discussion was sequenced for a study of blood T cell repertoires in COVID-19. The overall study: There were acute and convalescent COVID-19 samples, and they came from the United States, Italy and Spain. PBMCs, B-cell-depleted T cells, or T cells provided the cDNA or gDNA that made up the material.

Study processing details: Researchers report that nucleated cell counts were estimated from reference gene primer amplification. TCRdb keeps only in-frame clones here, not all; method: immunoSEQ multiplex PCR. Clonal size and the V and J genes are those of that table, whereas D and trimming came from the DNA. Among 290,000 or so clones listed, approximately 90% were seen once. This receptor was identified in a man aged 18 to 30 with active or convalescent COVID-19. The sample was peripheral blood.

DNA of the CDR3: TGTGCCAGCAGCTTGGGACAGATCCAGAACAATGAGCAGTTCTTC. Translating gives CASSLGQIQNNEQFF. V is TRBV13 and J is TRBJ2-1; 7 bases match TRBD1. CDR1 PRHDT and CDR2 FYEKMQ come from the germline V gene (reference sequence). This CDR3 is 15 amino acids long. Trimming removed 3 bases from V and 5 bases from J; junction bases left unmatched: 7.